This T cell receptor beta chain was captured by sequencing in a study of T-cell reconstitution after alpha-beta-depleted transplantation in children. Trimming removed 3 bases from V and 7 bases from J, with 19 bases in between. The CDR3 consists of 17 residues. This sample's TCRbeta library carried unique molecular identifier barcodes. TCRdb independently ran MiXCR on the PCR reads; one entry per CDR3 protein. The sample has around 960,000 distinct CDR3 sequences; 25% to 35% are singletons. Sample: PBMCs, mostly from graft donor cells, taken 360 days after TCRalphabeta/CD19-depleted stem cell transplant. The rearrangement uses TRBV12-3 or TRBV12-4 and TRBJ1-6; tentatively, D is TRBD1 (6 bases). The source is a boy in the first two years of life who had a stem cell transplant for SCID, so the T cells may come from the graft donor. This CDR3 reads CASSFRAGVLSNSPLHF. CDR3 DNA: TGTGCCAGCAGTTTTCGGGCAGGGGTGTTGTCCAATTCACCCCTCCACTTT.